The 32 T cell receptor beta chains reported below all come from one sample, sequenced in a study of graft-versus-host responses after intestinal transplantation. Some clones are missing from TCRdb's copy, which holds only in-frame ones; the method was immunoSEQ multiplex PCR. The sample shows under 45,000 clones, under 90% of them seen only once. The sample was PBMCs, taken 267 days after transplant. The source of these receptors is a human patient who received an intestinal transplant, so some T cells may come from the graft donor.

The CDR3 DNA reads TGCGCCAGCAGTCCCATGGCAACTAATGAAAAACTGTTTTTT. It specifies CASSPMATNEKLFF. The rearrangement joins TRBV4-1 to TRBJ1-4, with unresolved D. Germline values: CDR1 MGHRA, CDR2 YSYEKL. The CDR3 spans 14 residues. The V end was cut by 6 bases, the J end by 0 bases, with 8 bases between.

The chain uses TRBV5-4 and TRBJ2-5, with D tentatively TRBD2 (5 bases). Germline V gene lookup returns CDR1 SGHNT and CDR2 YYREEE (reference sequence). Trimming shortened V by 4 bases and J by 11 bases, and 21 bases separated the two germline ends. This CDR3 contains 14 residues. CDR3 loop: CASSRDSESFVQYF. Written as DNA, the CDR3 is TGTGCCAGCAGCAGGGATAGCGAGTCGTTCGTGCAGTACTTC.

The rearrangement uses TRBV30 and TRBJ2-3; D gene ambiguous. Trimming pared 1 base from V and 2 bases from J, leaving 4 bases between. Germline lookup yields CDR1 GTSNPN and CDR2 SVGIG (reference sequence). This CDR3 spans 12 amino acids. The CDR3 DNA follows: TGTGCCTGGAGTGAAACCACAGATACGCAGTATTTT. Translating it yields CAWSETTDTQYF.

This chain uses TRBV7-4 with TRBJ2-6; D remains unclear. The germline V and J ends were trimmed by 4 bases and 5 bases, with 9 bases remaining between them. The CDR3 runs to 14 residues. CDR1 SGHVT and CDR2 SQSDAQ come from the germline V gene. The CDR3 reads CASSSQSRANVLTF. The CDR3 DNA sequence: TGTGCCAGCAGCTCACAAAGTCGGGCCAACGTCCTGACTTTC. Using reference TRBV7-4 and TRBJ2-6 for the parts outside the CDR3, the full variable domain is GAGVSQSPRYKVAKRGRDVALRCDSISGHVTLYWYRQTLGQGSEVLTYSQSDAQRDKSGRPSGRFSAERPERSVSTLKIQRTEQGDSAVYLCASSSQSRANVLTFGAGSRLTVL.

This clone occurred once. CDR3 amino acids: CASSEMIVEGNQPQHF. The CDR3 nucleotides are TGTGCCAGCAGTGAAATGATAGTCGAAGGCAATCAGCCCCAGCATTTT. The V and J genes are TRBV6-1 and TRBJ1-5; D not resolved. Germline assignment: CDR1 MNHNS and CDR2 SASEGT. V lost 2 bases and J lost 2, with 13 bases in between. The CDR3 sequence is 16 residues long.

J is TRBJ1-2 and V is TRBV11-2, with 9 bases aligning to TRBD1. The germline V gene encodes CDR1 SGHAT and CDR2 FQNNGV. This CDR3 contains 17 residues. The V gene end was trimmed by 3 bases and the J gene end by 3 bases; junction bases not matched to a gene: 11. The CDR3 coding sequence is TGTGCCAGCAGCTTCAATACCGGGACAGGGTATTACTATGGCTACACCTTC. This translates into CASSFNTGTGYYYGYTF. Full variable domain (remainder filled in from reference TRBV11-2 and TRBJ1-2): EAGVAQSPRYKIIEKRQSVAFWCNPISGHATLYWYQQILGQGPKLLIQFQNNGVVDDSQLPKDRFSAERLKGVDSTLKIQPAKLEDSAVYLCASSFNTGTGYYYGYTFGSGTRLTVV.

The chain combines TRBV11-2 with TRBJ2-5; TRBD1 is a possible D gene (6 bases). V was trimmed by 4 bases and J by 5 bases, leaving 14 bases between them. Per the germline V gene, CDR1 is SGHAT and CDR2 is FQNNGV. The CDR3 consists of 14 residues. CDR3 nucleotides: TGTGCCAGCAGCTCCCGGTCAGGGGAGGAGACCCAGTACTTC. It is translated as CASSSRSGEETQYF.

The chain links TRBV13 to TRBJ1-2; D is undetermined. V was shortened by 5 bases and J by 5 bases, with 9 bases between the two germline ends. In germline, CDR1 is PRHDT, CDR2 FYEKMQ (reference sequence). This CDR3 contains 12 residues. The DNA of the CDR3 is TGTGCCAGCAGCGCCTACGATTATGGCTACACCTTC. Its translation is CASSAYDYGYTF.

This chain links TRBV12-5 with TRBJ2-1; 7 nucleotides match TRBD2. The germline V gene encodes CDR1 LGHNT and CDR2 FRNRAP. V was clipped by 5 bases and J by 10 bases; unmatched bases: 14. The length of the CDR3 is 15 residues. The CDR3 sequence is CASGPSGGVSREQFF. The DNA for the CDR3 is TGTGCTAGTGGTCCAAGTGGGGGGGTGTCTAGGGAGCAGTTCTTC.

V usage is TRBV7-9 and J usage is TRBJ2-7; D gene uncertain. The length of the CDR3 is 13 residues. V gave up 3 bases and J gave up 4 bases, with 10 bases separating them. CDR1 and CDR2 (germline): SEHNR, FQNEAQ (reference sequence). The CDR3 region has the DNA TGTGCCAGCAGCTTGCACGGCCTTTACGAGCAGTACTTC. Translated: CASSLHGLYEQYF.

The chain recombines TRBV13 with TRBJ2-1; 7 bases match TRBD1. The CDR3 extends over 14 amino acids. Germline CDR1 reads PRHDT; CDR2 reads FYEKMQ (reference sequence). V lost 8 bases and J lost 4; bases outside the gene matches: 8. The DNA for the CDR3 is TGTGCCAGCGGAGACCGGGACAGATACAATGAGCAGTTCTTC. Translation gives CASGDRDRYNEQFF.

This chain uses TRBV7-9 with TRBJ1-2; D is unclear. Germline lookup yields CDR1 SEHNR and CDR2 FQNEAQ (reference sequence). This CDR3 spans 13 amino acids. V lost 8 bases to trimming and J lost 0 bases, with 10 bases between them. The CDR3, as DNA: TGTGCCAGCGGGCGGCTAGCTAACTATGGCTACACCTTC. The encoded protein is CASGRLANYGYTF. The whole variable domain, remainder taken from reference TRBV7-9 and TRBJ1-2, is DTGVSQNPRHKITKRGQNVTFRCDPISEHNRLYWYRQTLGQGPEFLTYFQNEAQLEKSRLLSDRFSAERPKGSFSTLEIQRTEQGDSAMYLCASGRLANYGYTFGSGTRLTVV.

This chain uses TRBV9 with TRBJ2-6; 8 bases map to TRBD1. Trimming removed 3 bases from V and 0 bases from J; junction bases left unmatched: 8. Per the germline V gene, CDR1 is SGDLS and CDR2 is YYNGEE. The CDR3 consists of 18 residues. The DNA of the CDR3 is TGTGCCAGCAGCGGTTCAGGACAGGGATTCTCTGGGGCCAACGTCCTGACTTTC. Its protein product is CASSGSGQGFSGANVLTF.

The genes are TRBV5-1 and TRBJ2-5, with D unclear. Germline V lookup: CDR1 SGHRS, CDR2 YFSETQ. The V gene lost 6 bases and the J gene lost 7 bases, with 19 bases spanning the gap. This CDR3 is built from 14 residues. This chain's CDR3 is CASNEERPKVTQYF. In nucleotides, the CDR3 is TGCGCCAGCAACGAGGAGCGCCCGAAGGTGACCCAGTACTTC.

The rearrangement uses TRBV28 and TRBJ2-7; D is perhaps TRBD1 or TRBD2 (6 bases each). Trimming removed 9 bases from V and 0 bases from J, with 15 bases in between. The length of the CDR3 is 14 residues. Germline V gene sequence: CDR1 MDHEN, CDR2 SYDVKM. CDR3 loop: CASTGAGTSYEQYF. CDR3 coding DNA: TGTGCCAGTACGGGGGCAGGGACCTCCTACGAGCAGTACTTC. Using reference TRBV28 and TRBJ2-7 for the parts outside the CDR3, the full variable domain is DVKVTQSSRYLVKRTGEKVFLECVQDMDHENMFWYRQDPGLGLRLIYFSYDVKMKEKGDIPEGYSVSREKKERFSLILESASTNQTSMYLCASTGAGTSYEQYFGPGTRLTVT.

The chain links TRBV11-3 to TRBJ1-1; D is possibly TRBD1 (5 bases). Trimming pared 0 bases from V and 6 bases from J, leaving 14 bases between. CDR3 length: 15 residues. Germline V gives CDR1 SGHNT, CDR2 YENEEA. The CDR3 loop reads CASSLDGLGDPEAFF. The CDR3 DNA sequence: TGTGCCAGCAGCTTAGATGGGTTGGGGGACCCTGAAGCTTTCTTT.

This sequence joins TRBV6-5 and TRBJ2-3; the match to TRBD1 covers 9 bases. The CDR3 has 14 amino acids. Germline assignment: CDR1 MNHEY and CDR2 SVGAGI. The trim removed 4 bases at V and 8 bases at J, leaving 7 bases unmatched. CDR3 DNA: TGTGCCAGCAGTTCGACAGGGGGGCAGGGTACGCAGTATTTT. It translates to CASSSTGGQGTQYF.

The J gene is TRBJ2-1, the V gene TRBV27; D possibly corresponds to TRBD1 (7 bases). Trimming removed 5 bases at V and 5 bases at J, with 25 bases between. This CDR3 comprises 18 residues. The V gene's germline CDR1 is MNHEY and CDR2 SMNVEV (reference sequence). In DNA form, the CDR3 reads TGTGCCAGCAGTCTAGGCCCGTACAGGGGACCGGGGGACAATGAGCAGTTCTTC. Translation gives CASSLGPYRGPGDNEQFF.

On this clone itself: Other nucleotide sequences in the sample specify the same CDR3. This chain uses TRBV5-1 with TRBJ1-5; perhaps TRBD1 as D (6 bases). V lost 5 bases and J 3 bases, leaving 15 bases between the germline ends. This CDR3 has 15 residues. Germline loops: CDR1 SGHRS, CDR2 YFSETQ. This CDR3 reads CASSPLGGDNQPQHF. CDR3 sequence (DNA): TGCGCCAGCAGTCCCCTAGGGGGGGACAATCAGCCCCAGCATTTT.

J is TRBJ2-7 and V is TRBV5-1; 10 nucleotides align to TRBD1. This CDR3 is 15 amino acids long. The germline CDR1 and CDR2 sequences are SGHRS and YFSETQ. V shed 1 base and J 7 bases; nucleotides not matched to a gene: 8. The CDR3 bases are TGCGCCAGCAGCTTGTCCGGGACAGGGGCACGGGAGCAGTACTTC. It codes for CASSLSGTGAREQYF.

The chain has TRBV12-5 and TRBJ2-1, with D possibly matching TRBD1 (5 bases). Germline loops: CDR1 LGHNT, CDR2 FRNRAP. The CDR3 is 17 amino acids. The germline V and J ends were trimmed by 5 bases and 0 bases, with 17 bases remaining between them. CDR3 nucleotides: TGTGCTAGTGGTCCTACTACAGGCTTAAGCTCCTACAATGAGCAGTTCTTC. Amino acid sequence: CASGPTTGLSSYNEQFF.

The chain recombines TRBV18 with TRBJ2-7; a possible D gene is TRBD1 (6 bases). The CDR3 runs to 24 residues. Germline V gene lookup returns CDR1 KGHSH and CDR2 LQKENI. Trimming shortened V by 6 bases and J by 3 bases, and 45 bases separated the two germline ends. CDR3 sequence (DNA): TGTGCCAGCTCCACGAGACGCGTACCTACAAGCTTTGGTTCTTCGGACAGTCCGCTCTACGAGCAGTACTTC. Encoded protein: CASSTRRVPTSFGSSDSPLYEQYF. The full variable domain, with the rest looked up from reference TRBV18 and TRBJ2-7, is NAGVMQNPRHLVRRRGQEARLRCSPMKGHSHVYWYRQLPEEGLKFMVYLQKENIIDESGMPKERFSAEFPKEGPSILRIQQVVRGDSAAYFCASSTRRVPTSFGSSDSPLYEQYFGPGTRLTVT.

This chain uses TRBV30 with TRBJ1-1, with D hard to call. Germline assignment: CDR1 GTSNPN and CDR2 SVGIG (reference sequence). Trimming took off 8 bases at V and 1 base at J, with 20 bases between the two ends. The CDR3 runs to 15 residues. CDR3 amino acids: CAGLIGEGWNTEAFF. The CDR3 DNA is TGTGCCGGCCTGATTGGGGAGGGTTGGAACACTGAAGCTTTCTTT.

The gene calls are TRBV6-5 and TRBJ2-3; D may be TRBD2 (6 bases). The CDR3 spans 14 residues. The germline V gene has CDR1 MNHEY and CDR2 SVGAGI. Deletions cut 3 bases from V and 5 bases from J, with 12 bases between. The CDR3 protein is CASSYRGSVDTQYF. CDR3 sequence (DNA): TGTGCCAGCAGTTATCGGGGGTCAGTAGATACGCAGTATTTT.

This chain connects TRBV20-1 to TRBJ1-1, with D uncertain. The CDR3 has 10 residues. Germline CDR1 reads DFQATT; CDR2 reads SNEGSKA (reference sequence). V lost 5 bases to trimming and J lost 4 bases, with 5 bases between them. The CDR3 coding sequence is TGCAGTGCTTTAGTCACTGAAGCTTTCTTT. It specifies CSALVTEAFF.

This sequence joins TRBV19 and TRBJ2-5; 7 nucleotides line up with TRBD2. Germline V gene data show CDR1 as LNHDA and CDR2 as SQIVND (reference sequence). The V segment lost 1 base and the J segment 9 bases; nucleotides outside the gene matches: 5. This CDR3 has 13 residues. CDR3 nucleotides: TGTGCCAGTAGTATAGTGACGGGGAGGGCCCAGTACTTC. Encoded protein: CASSIVTGRAQYF.

This clone was picked up one time. This rearrangement joins TRBV5-8 to TRBJ2-5; maybe TRBD2 (5 bases). The CDR3 is 14 residues long. In germline, CDR1 is SGHTS, CDR2 YDEGEE. Trimming took off 1 base at V and 5 bases at J, with 12 bases between the two ends. CDR3 in DNA: TGTGCCAGCAGCTTGACCGGCGGGCGGGAGACCCAGTACTTC. It codes for CASSLTGGRETQYF.

J is TRBJ2-1 and V is TRBV5-6; TRBD2 aligns across 15 bases. The germline V gene has CDR1 SGHDT and CDR2 YYEEEE. The CDR3 runs to 18 residues. Trimming cost V 0 bases and J 7 bases; bases outside gene matches: 8. The CDR3 region has the DNA TGTGCCAGCAGCTTGGAGGGGACTAGCGGGGGGTCTAGGAATGAGCAGTTCTTC. Its translation: CASSLEGTSGGSRNEQFF. The variable domain in full, with the rest retrieved from reference TRBV5-6 and TRBJ2-1, is DAGVTQSPTHLIKTRGQQVTLRCSPKSGHDTVSWYQQALGQGPQFIFQYYEEEERQRGNFPDRFSGHQFPNYSSELNVNALLLGDSALYLCASSLEGTSGGSRNEQFFGPGTRLTVL.

The chain combines TRBV18 with TRBJ2-7; 8 bases line up with TRBD2. With 3 bases clipped from V and 5 bases from J, the junction kept 6 bases outside the gene matches. Germline loops: CDR1 KGHSH, CDR2 LQKENI. The length of the CDR3 is 14 residues. The CDR3 coding sequence is TGTGCCAGCTCACCCGGACTAGCCTACGACGAGCAGTACTTC. Amino acids: CASSPGLAYDEQYF.

This sequence joins TRBV29-1 and TRBJ2-1; TRBD1 agrees at 8 bases. From germline, CDR1 is SQVTM and CDR2 ANQGSEA. J was trimmed by 3 bases and V by 1 base; bases with no gene match: 8. The CDR3 loop spans 16 amino acids. CDR3 DNA sequence: TGCAGCGTTGAAGGGTTCGAGACAGGGGTCTACAATGAGCAGTTCTTC. This translates into CSVEGFETGVYNEQFF.

This clone was seen only once. The chain recombines TRBV5-5 with TRBJ2-4; D possibly corresponds to TRBD1 (6 bases). The CDR3 contains 16 residues. V was clipped by 4 bases and J by 0 bases, with 14 bases between them. In germline, CDR1 is SGHKS, CDR2 YYEKEE (reference sequence). The CDR3 nucleotides are TGTGCCAGCAGCGGGGGCACTGGATTAGCCAAAAACATTCAGTACTTC. Translation gives CASSGGTGLAKNIQYF.

This clone was recorded once. The rearrangement uses TRBV5-8 and TRBJ1-2; D possibly corresponds to TRBD1 (6 bases). The CDR3 contains 15 residues. Per the germline V gene, CDR1 is SGHTS and CDR2 is YDEGEE. Trimming pared 0 bases from V and 0 bases from J, leaving 9 bases between. The DNA for the CDR3 is TGTGCCAGCAGCTTGGAGGGGGAAGCTAACTATGGCTACACCTTC. This gives the protein CASSLEGEANYGYTF.